The 28 T cell receptor beta chains presented below share a single source sample, sequenced in a study of early T cells in non-severe SARS-CoV-2 infection. Using its own MiXCR run on the 5' RACE reads, TCRdb lists one record per CDR3 protein. The table includes about 68,000 distinct CDR3 sequences, about 11% detected once. The sequencing input was whole blood. These receptors came from an adult who was a healthcare worker with PCR-confirmed SARS-CoV-2 infection or an uninfected control (not recorded which).

The chain has TRBV30 and TRBJ2-1, with D perhaps matching TRBD2 (6 bases). CDR3 length: 13 residues. V was trimmed by 3 bases and J by 4 bases, leaving 10 bases between them. The V gene's germline CDR1 is GTSNPN and CDR2 SVGIG (reference sequence). The CDR3 bases are TGTGCCTGGAGCTCCCTAGCGTACAATGAGCAGTTCTTC. Its translation: CAWSSLAYNEQFF.

This clonotype was detected ten times or more. The J gene is TRBJ2-1, the V gene TRBV7-8; D is undetermined. V was pared by 0 bases and J by 5 bases, with 11 bases between. There are 15 residues in the CDR3. Germline V gene lookup returns CDR1 SGHVS and CDR2 FQNEAQ. This CDR3 reads CASSLAGTLDNEQFF. The CDR3 DNA is TGTGCCAGCAGCTTAGCGGGAACGCTTGACAATGAGCAGTTCTTC.

V is TRBV20-1 and J is TRBJ2-1; D unresolved. CDR3 size: 15 residues. Between the trimmed V and J ends, which lost 5 bases and 9 bases, there was a span of 23 bases. The germline V gene has CDR1 DFQATT and CDR2 SNEGSKA (reference sequence). DNA for the CDR3: TGCAGTGCTCCGCCACTCGACGGCGACGTTGGTGAGCAGTTCTTC. The encoded protein is CSAPPLDGDVGEQFF.

The chain links TRBV11-2 to TRBJ2-7; no definite D call. Germline loops: CDR1 SGHAT, CDR2 FQNNGV. The V gene lost 1 base and the J gene lost 9 bases, with 10 bases spanning the gap. There are 12 residues in the CDR3. CDR3: CASSLGVTGQYF. CDR3 nucleotide sequence: TGTGCCAGCAGCTTAGGCGTCACGGGGCAGTACTTC.

This sequence joins TRBV20-1 and TRBJ2-7, with 13 bases fitting TRBD2. The V and J ends lost 0 bases and 1 base, in that order; junction bases with no gene match: 0. Germline values: CDR1 DFQATT, CDR2 SNEGSKA (reference sequence). This CDR3 has 15 amino acids. The CDR3 region is CSAREGLAGSYEQYF. In nucleotides, the CDR3 is TGCAGTGCTAGAGAGGGACTAGCGGGATCCTACGAGCAGTACTTC.

The V call is TRBV29-1, the J call TRBJ2-5; the D gene is possibly TRBD2 (5 bases). The germline CDR1 and CDR2 sequences are SQVTM and ANQGSEA. This CDR3 region has 15 residues. V gave up 3 bases and J gave up 1 base, with 15 bases separating them. The CDR3 region has the DNA TGCAGCGTTGATGGGTTAGCGAAATCCCAAGAGACCCAGTACTTC. It specifies CSVDGLAKSQETQYF.

There are many counts of this clonotype. The chain links TRBV27 to TRBJ2-6; no firm D call. CDR1 and CDR2 from the germline V gene are MNHEY and SMNVEV (reference sequence). V was trimmed by 6 bases and J by 0 bases, leaving 3 bases between them. CDR3 size: 13 residues. This chain's CDR3 is CASSRSGANVLTF. CDR3 bases: TGTGCCAGCAGCCGCTCTGGGGCCAACGTCCTGACTTTC.

This clonotype has just a few counts. The CDR3: CASSLAHGGTEAFF. CDR3 coding DNA: TGTGCCAGCAGCTTAGCGCACGGGGGCACTGAAGCTTTCTTT. This sequence joins TRBV7-2 and TRBJ1-1; a possible D gene is TRBD1 (5 bases). Germline values: CDR1 SGHTA, CDR2 FQGNSA. V was cut by 0 bases and J by 4 bases, with 9 bases left in between. The CDR3 loop spans 14 amino acids.

This clonotype occurred a few times. This chain joins TRBV4-1 and TRBJ1-2, with D possibly matching TRBD1 (6 bases). The CDR3 loop spans 16 amino acids. V was shortened by 3 bases and J by 5 bases, with 19 bases between the two germline ends. Germline V gene data show CDR1 as MGHRA and CDR2 as YSYEKL. The CDR3 DNA is TGCGCCAGCAGCCAGGGGACACTCATGTCAGTTTATGGCTACACCTTC. This gives the protein CASSQGTLMSVYGYTF.

The chain uses TRBV19 and TRBJ2-7; 10 bases fit TRBD2. Germline V CDR1 and CDR2: LNHDA, SQIVND (reference sequence). The junction had 7 bases not matched to a gene; V was cut back by 9 bases and J by 5 bases. The CDR3 extends over 13 amino acids. The CDR3 region has the DNA TGTGCCAGCCGGCTAGCGGGAGCCCACGAGCAGTACTTC. Translated, it gives CASRLAGAHEQYF.

This clonotype was counted many times. The J gene is TRBJ1-2, the V gene TRBV2; TRBD1 is a possible D gene (5 bases). V gave up 5 bases and J gave up 8 bases, with 21 bases separating them. CDR1 and CDR2 from the germline V gene are SNHLY and FYNNEI. There are 15 residues in the CDR3. CDR3 in amino acids: CASSTIRDLLKGYTF. Written as DNA, the CDR3 is TGTGCCAGCAGTACAATCCGGGACTTACTTAAGGGCTACACCTTC. The full variable domain, its missing parts supplied by reference TRBV2 and TRBJ1-2, is EPEVTQTPSHQVTQMGQEVILRCVPISNHLYFYWYRQILGQKVEFLVSFYNNEISEKSEIFDDQFSVERPDGSNFTLKIRSTKLEDSAMYFCASSTIRDLLKGYTFGSGTRLTVV.

This chain uses TRBV5-1 with TRBJ2-1; the match to TRBD1 covers 8 bases. Germline CDR1 reads SGHRS; CDR2 reads YFSETQ. The CDR3 has 12 residues. With V trimmed by 5 bases and J by 10 bases, 5 bases remained unmatched. CDR3 residues: CASRKDRGEQFF. The CDR3 DNA follows: TGCGCCAGCAGGAAAGACAGGGGCGAGCAGTTCTTC.

This clonotype showed up just a few times. The chain uses TRBV6-6 and TRBJ2-3; 7 bases match TRBD2. The germline CDR1 and CDR2 sequences are MNHNY and SVGAGI (reference sequence). The CDR3 is 14 residues long. The junction had 3 bases not matched to a gene; V was cut back by 2 bases and J by 4 bases. The CDR3 loop reads CASSYTGGSDTQYF. The CDR3 nucleotides are TGTGCCAGCAGTTACACGGGAGGTTCAGATACGCAGTATTTT.

V is TRBV6-5 and J is TRBJ2-1; D not certain. The germline gives CDR1 MNHEY, CDR2 SVGAGI. The CDR3 length is 16 residues. V lost 6 bases and J 0 bases, leaving 15 bases between the germline ends. This chain's CDR3 is CASSMDLYSSYNEQFF. DNA of the CDR3: TGTGCCAGCAGCATGGACCTTTATAGCTCCTACAATGAGCAGTTCTTC.

The chain joins TRBV12-3 or TRBV12-4 to TRBJ1-5; D might be TRBD1 (5 bases). The germline V and J ends were trimmed by 3 bases and 8 bases, with 11 bases remaining between them. The CDR3 runs to 13 residues. CDR3: CASSFGAGKPQHF. For the CDR3, the DNA is TGTGCCAGCAGTTTTGGGGCAGGCAAGCCCCAGCATTTT.

This sequence joins TRBV7-8 and TRBJ2-3, with 7 bases aligning to TRBD1. V lost 0 bases and J lost 3; bases outside the gene matches: 3. Germline values: CDR1 SGHVS, CDR2 FQNEAQ. The CDR3 is 15 amino acids. CDR3 DNA sequence: TGTGCCAGCAGCTTAGCCTACAGGGGTACAGATACGCAGTATTTT. Protein product: CASSLAYRGTDTQYF.

This chain uses TRBV18 with TRBJ1-5, with 8 bases that match TRBD1. Germline CDR1 reads KGHSH; CDR2 reads LQKENI. The CDR3 is made up of 15 amino acids. V was clipped by 4 bases and J by 2 bases; unmatched bases: 4. DNA for the CDR3: TGTGCCAGCTCACTGGCAGGGGGCGGCAATCAGCCCCAGCATTTT. It is translated as CASSLAGGGNQPQHF.

This clonotype was seen at least ten times. This chain connects TRBV7-8 to TRBJ1-5; D unresolved. The CDR3 is 16 residues long. The V gene's germline CDR1 is SGHVS and CDR2 FQNEAQ. V was clipped by 1 base and J by 2 bases, with 12 bases between them. The CDR3 here is CASSLGTVAGNQPQHF. Written as DNA, the CDR3 is TGTGCCAGCAGCTTAGGAACAGTCGCGGGCAATCAGCCCCAGCATTTT.

Many counts were recorded for this clonotype. This chain joins TRBV6-5 and TRBJ1-5; D uncertain. Germline V CDR1 and CDR2: MNHEY, SVGAGI. V lost 4 bases to trimming and J lost 4 bases, with 8 bases between them. This CDR3 spans 13 amino acids. The CDR3 DNA is TGTGCCAGCAGTTTCGGGGTAAATCAGCCCCAGCATTTT. Translating gives CASSFGVNQPQHF.

This clonotype was picked up a small number of times. The rearrangement joins TRBV19 to TRBJ1-5; D ambiguous. Germline CDR1 LNHDA, CDR2 SQIVND (reference sequence). Trimming took off 4 bases at V and 6 bases at J, with 10 bases between the two ends. The CDR3 totals 13 residues. CDR3 protein: CASSRSVGQPQHF. CDR3 coding DNA: TGTGCCAGTAGTAGGTCTGTGGGTCAGCCCCAGCATTTT.

This clonotype was observed at least ten times. The chain couples TRBV28 to TRBJ1-2; no reliable D call. This CDR3 spans 15 amino acids. CDR1 is MDHEN and CDR2 is SYDVKM in the germline V gene. V was trimmed by 2 bases and J by 6 bases, leaving 16 bases between them. CDR3 coding DNA: TGTGCCAGCAGTTTAGGTCGCGACCTACTACATGGCTACACCTTC. It specifies CASSLGRDLLHGYTF.

This clonotype was picked up one time. The rearrangement links TRBV29-1 to TRBJ2-7, with 7 nucleotides matching TRBD1. Germline V lookup: CDR1 SQVTM, CDR2 ANQGSEA. This CDR3 is built from 14 residues. V lost 6 bases to trimming and J lost 0 bases; unmatched junction nucleotides: 8. The DNA for the CDR3 is TGCAGCGTGCGGGTAGACAGGGACTCCTACGAGCAGTACTTC. This sequence encodes CSVRVDRDSYEQYF.

The chain recombines TRBV7-9 with TRBJ2-1; 7 bases are shared with TRBD2. The germline V gene has CDR1 SEHNR and CDR2 FQNEAQ (reference sequence). V lost 8 bases to trimming and J lost 4 bases; unmatched junction nucleotides: 8. This CDR3 contains 14 residues. The CDR3 sequence: CASWGGPFYNEQFF. DNA of the CDR3: TGTGCCAGCTGGGGAGGGCCGTTTTACAATGAGCAGTTCTTC. Looking up the rest from reference TRBV7-9 and TRBJ2-1 gives the full variable domain: DTGVSQNPRHKITKRGQNVTFRCDPISEHNRLYWYRQTLGQGPEFLTYFQNEAQLEKSRLLSDRFSAERPKGSFSTLEIQRTEQGDSAMYLCASWGGPFYNEQFFGPGTRLTVL.

This clonotype was picked up many times. This rearrangement joins TRBV24-1 to TRBJ2-1; D may correspond to TRBD1 or TRBD2 (5 bases each). This CDR3 has 13 residues. CDR1 and CDR2 from the germline V gene are KGHDR and SFDVKD. Trimming removed 7 bases at V and 6 bases at J, with 12 bases between. The CDR3 protein is CATSGAVSNEQFF. The DNA for the CDR3 is TGTGCCACCAGCGGGGCCGTGTCCAATGAGCAGTTCTTC.

In its sample, this clonotype was seen a few times. An end of the junction does not agree with germline; a read error may underlie this. This chain uses TRBV5-6 with TRBJ2-7; TRBD1 matches at 7 bases. Per the germline V gene, CDR1 is SGHDT and CDR2 is YYEEEE. The CDR3 is 13 residues long. CDR3 nucleotide sequence: TGTGCCAGCAGCTTTTTCGAGGGACAGATGGGCCCCTTC. Its protein product is CASSFFEGQMGPF. The full variable domain, its missing parts supplied by reference TRBV5-6 and TRBJ2-7, is DAGVTQSPTHLIKTRGQQVTLRCSPKSGHDTVSWYQQALGQGPQFIFQYYEEEERQRGNFPDRFSGHQFPNYSSELNVNALLLGDSALYLCASSFFEGQMGPFGPGTRLTVT.

J is TRBJ1-2 and V is TRBV5-6; a possible D gene is TRBD1 (6 bases). Germline V gives CDR1 SGHDT, CDR2 YYEEEE. The CDR3 has 17 residues. V lost 3 bases, J lost 4 bases, and 22 bases lay in between. For the CDR3, the DNA is TGTGCCAGCAGCTCGGGGGCCGCGGTAGGGGACCTCTATGGCTACACCTTC. It codes for CASSSGAAVGDLYGYTF. Based on the CDR3 plus reference TRBV5-6 and TRBJ1-2, the full variable domain is DAGVTQSPTHLIKTRGQQVTLRCSPKSGHDTVSWYQQALGQGPQFIFQYYEEEERQRGNFPDRFSGHQFPNYSSELNVNALLLGDSALYLCASSSGAAVGDLYGYTFGSGTRLTVV.

Ten or more counts support this clonotype. This chain uses TRBV6-5 with TRBJ1-4, with D possibly being TRBD1 (5 bases). Trimming removed 5 bases at V and 15 bases at J, with 13 bases between. The CDR3 extends over 11 amino acids. CDR1 and CDR2 from the germline V gene are MNHEY and SVGAGI. The CDR3 sequence: CASSPGRQLFF. The CDR3 DNA reads TGTGCCAGCAGTCCTGGCAGACAGTTGTTTTTT.

This clonotype appeared many times. The rearrangement uses TRBV5-1 and TRBJ2-5, with 14 bases that match TRBD2. The CDR3 has 18 amino acids. CDR1 and CDR2 (germline): SGHRS, YFSETQ. With 3 bases clipped from V and 4 bases from J, the junction kept 11 bases outside the gene matches. The CDR3 protein is CASSWGTSGRNLGETQYF. CDR3 bases: TGCGCCAGCAGCTGGGGGACTAGCGGGAGAAACCTTGGAGAGACCCAGTACTTC. Using reference TRBV5-1 and TRBJ2-5 for the parts outside the CDR3, the full variable domain is KAGVTQTPRYLIKTRGQQVTLSCSPISGHRSVSWYQQTPGQGLQFLFEYFSETQRNKGNFPGRFSGRQFSNSRSEMNVSTLELGDSALYLCASSWGTSGRNLGETQYFGPGTRLLVL.